A selection of T cell receptor beta chains follows, all from one sample in a study of cytomegalovirus exposure and HLA in healthy donors. TCRdb's table, derived via immunoSEQ multiplex PCR, lists solely in-frame clones and lacks some. The repertoire consists of some 220,000 clones, with more than 70% occurring once and the leading ten covering around 0.44%. Sequencing was done on a sample of PBMCs. The receptors derive from a boy younger than 18 in good health and CMV-seronegative. CDR3s include the opening cysteine and the closing phenylalanine or tryptophan.

>TRBJ2-3|TRBV30
CAWVVKAAGTQYF
>TRBJ1-1|TRBV7-7
CASSLPPDRLNTEAFF
>TRBJ1-3|TRBV6-6
CATAGGPFSSGNTIYF
>TRBJ1-1|TRBV27
CASTPFPGTEAFF
>TRBJ1-2|TRBV19
CASREQGARGYTF
>TRBJ1-1|TRBV15
CATSGTLGQGVGEAFF
>TRBJ2-3|TRBV4-2
CAVGGGSTDTQYF
>TRBJ1-3|TRBV15
CATSVSQADTIYF
>TRBJ1-2|TRBV11-3
CASSSRDRAPPWDYTF
>TRBJ2-7|TRBV19
CASSIVLGLAGGVEQYF
>TRBJ2-1|TRBV4-2
CASSQEFSAGGPNEQFF
>TRBJ2-1|TRBV9
CASSAAREQFF
>TRBJ1-1|TRBV27
CASSLSGFGPSAFF
>TRBJ1-6|TRBV27
CASSSSIGGSPLHF
>TRBJ2-1|TRBV30
CAWNLEGNEQFF
>TRBJ2-4|TRBV7-6
CASSSQPGQRAKNIQYF
>TRBJ2-7|TRBV4-1
CASSQLDREVYEQYF
>TRBJ1-1|TRBV6-5
CASSLLTGGRTEAFF
>TRBJ1-4|TRBV29-1
CTEGVGEKLFF
>TRBJ2-1|TRBV7-9
CSSSLTKGDRRNEQFF
>TRBJ2-7|TRBV5-1
CASSSRQGYEQYF
>TRBJ2-4|TRBV27
CASSNSQGEWPSIQYF
>TRBJ1-1|TRBV4-2
CASSQAPWTGETMNTEAFF
>TRBJ2-7|TRBV5-1
CASSSTGLPTYEQYF
>TRBJ1-5|TRBV27
CASSLYGGEGQPQHF
>TRBJ2-2|TRBV11-1
CASRPLGPRDGELFF
>TRBJ1-2|TRBV2
CASREDRGLSYGYTF
>TRBJ1-3|TRBV5-8
CASSLDSLSGNTIYF
>TRBJ1-1|TRBV19
CASKLYSSTGMNTEAFF
>TRBJ2-1|TRBV5-1
CASSGRPPGQGYNEQFF
>TRBJ1-3|TRBV29-1
CSVQGNSGNTIYF
>TRBJ2-1|TRBV10-3
CAISEPSRAHYNEQFF
>TRBJ1-3|TRBV25-1
CASLDRETGNTIYF
>TRBJ1-1|TRBV5-1
CASSLAVGPTEAFF
>TRBJ2-7|TRBV5-1
CASSLGVGSYEQYF
>TRBJ1-2|TRBV9
CASSVGQGRGYTF
>TRBJ1-3|TRBV2
CASSPGTGAGNTIYF
>TRBJ1-1|TRBV19
CASGDRDTEAFF
>TRBJ2-7|TRBV6-5
CASRPGHLFSYEQYF
>TRBJ1-4|TRBV30
CAWSADSFVQGGSNEKLFF
>TRBJ1-5|TRBV7-9
CASSLGTTGGRGNQPQHF